Following are 24 T cell receptor beta chains from one sample sequenced in a study of cytomegalovirus exposure and HLA in healthy donors (dated by TCRdb to 2015 to 2018). The library relied on the immunoSEQ multiplex PCR assay. The multiplex PCR relied on a mix of 60 forward primers for TCR Vbeta segments and 13 reverse primers for TCR Jbeta segments. Here the immuneACCESS table is served through TCRdb, limited to in-frame sequences with V and J called. Missing clones are a known gap in these copies; in checked studies unresolved V genes cover under half, and the rest lacks a known reason. The sample table records 60,000 to 75,000 clones. The ten largest account for more than 1.5% of the sample. The source material was PBMCs. Receptors originate from a woman in her 30s in good health and CMV-seronegative.

V is TRBV5-6 and J is TRBJ1-2; 7 bases are shared with TRBD1. J lost 4 bases, V lost 4 bases, and 13 bases had no gene match. CDR1 is SGHDT and CDR2 is YYEEEE in the germline V gene. The CDR3 has 16 amino acids. The CDR3: CASSAGDRVVGYGYTF. CDR3 nucleotides: TGTGCCAGCAGCGCTGGTGACAGGGTCGTCGGCTATGGCTACACCTTC. Supplemented by reference TRBV5-6 and TRBJ1-2, the full variable domain reads DAGVTQSPTHLIKTRGQQVTLRCSPKSGHDTVSWYQQALGQGPQFIFQYYEEEERQRGNFPDRFSGHQFPNYSSELNVNALLLGDSALYLCASSAGDRVVGYGYTFGSGTRLTVV.

The rearrangement links TRBV4-3 to TRBJ2-1, with 8 bases aligning to TRBD2. J lost 9 bases, V lost 4 bases, and 14 bases had no gene match. The CDR3 contains 16 residues. Per germline, CDR1 LGHNA and CDR2 YSLEER. The CDR3: CASSRGSGTRSTEQFF. CDR3 nucleotide sequence: TGCGCCAGCAGCCGAGGCTCCGGGACTAGAAGCACTGAGCAGTTCTTC.

The V and J genes are TRBV6-5 and TRBJ2-2, with D maybe TRBD2 (6 bases). The germline V gene encodes CDR1 MNHEY and CDR2 SVGAGI. Trimming shortened V by 6 bases and J by 0 bases, and 11 bases separated the two germline ends. This CDR3 has 15 residues. This CDR3 is CASSRTSPNTGELFF. The CDR3 nucleotides are TGTGCCAGCAGCCGCACTAGCCCGAACACCGGGGAGCTGTTTTTT.

The CDR3 DNA follows: TGTGCCAGTAGCAGATGGCGGGAGAATGAGCAGTTCTTC. Its translation: CASSRWRENEQFF. The chain links TRBV19 to TRBJ2-1; 7 bases fit TRBD2. Trimming took 6 bases from V and 7 from J; bases not matched to a gene: 6. Germline CDR1 reads LNHDA; CDR2 reads SQIVND (reference sequence). The CDR3 spans 13 residues.

The chain combines TRBV19 with TRBJ2-7, with 8 positions matching TRBD1. There are 14 residues in the CDR3. The germline V gene has CDR1 LNHDA and CDR2 SQIVND (reference sequence). The V and J ends lost 4 bases and 3 bases, in that order; junction bases with no gene match: 5. The CDR3: CASSTGGGIYEQYF. In DNA, the CDR3 is TGTGCCAGTAGTACAGGGGGCGGTATCTACGAGCAGTACTTC.

The V and J genes are TRBV4-1 and TRBJ2-7; 9 nucleotides line up with TRBD2. The CDR3 runs 16 residues. Germline CDR1 is MGHRA and CDR2 is YSYEKL. J lost 1 base, V lost 0 bases, and 4 bases had no gene match. CDR3 coding DNA: TGCGCCAGCAGCCAAGAAGCGGGAGGCCTATCCTACGAGCAGTACTTC. Protein sequence: CASSQEAGGLSYEQYF.

This chain joins TRBV5-1 and TRBJ2-7; the D is unclear. Germline V gene lookup returns CDR1 SGHRS and CDR2 YFSETQ. The ends were cut back, 5 bases at V and 2 bases at J, with 14 bases in the middle. The CDR3 runs 14 residues. The CDR3 nucleotides read TGCGCCAGCAGGGTCCAGATCAGCGCCTACGAGCAGTACTTC. Translating it yields CASRVQISAYEQYF.

This CDR3 reads CASSYTLSGQETQYF. CDR3 in DNA: TGCGCCAGCAGCTATACATTAAGCGGGCAAGAGACCCAGTACTTC. This rearrangement joins TRBV4-1 to TRBJ2-5, with D perhaps TRBD2 (6 bases). Deletions cut 5 bases from V and 2 bases from J, with 15 bases between. The length of the CDR3 is 15 residues. Looked up from germline, CDR1 is MGHRA and CDR2 is YSYEKL.

The chain combines TRBV11-2 with TRBJ2-1; TRBD1 might be the D (6 bases). CDR1 SGHAT and CDR2 FQNNGV come from the germline V gene. Trimming shortened V by 5 bases and J by 2 bases, and 22 bases separated the two germline ends. This CDR3 comprises 18 residues. CDR3 in DNA: TGTGCCAGCAGCGAGGGGGACGGACGGATGCTGGCCTACAATGAGCAGTTCTTC. Its translation is CASSEGDGRMLAYNEQFF. Combining the CDR3 with reference TRBV11-2 and TRBJ2-1 gives the whole variable domain EAGVAQSPRYKIIEKRQSVAFWCNPISGHATLYWYQQILGQGPKLLIQFQNNGVVDDSQLPKDRFSAERLKGVDSTLKIQPAKLEDSAVYLCASSEGDGRMLAYNEQFFGPGTRLTVL.

The chain has TRBV6-5 and TRBJ2-7; D is unclear. The V end was cut by 0 bases, the J end by 4 bases, with 7 bases between. CDR3 length: 13 amino acids. Per the germline V gene, CDR1 is MNHEY and CDR2 is SVGAGI. This CDR3 reads CASSYSWLYEQYF. The CDR3 DNA follows: TGTGCCAGCAGTTACTCGTGGCTTTACGAGCAGTACTTC.

The chain carries TRBV6-5 and TRBJ2-7; D perhaps matches TRBD2 (5 bases). The CDR3 is made up of 13 amino acids. V was pared by 6 bases and J by 0 bases, with 9 bases between. In germline, CDR1 is MNHEY, CDR2 SVGAGI. The CDR3 region is CASRPRDSYEQYF. DNA of the CDR3: TGTGCCAGCAGACCTCGGGACTCCTACGAGCAGTACTTC.

The chain is built from TRBV28 and TRBJ1-4; D remains ambiguous. The germline gives CDR1 MDHEN, CDR2 SYDVKM. This CDR3 has 16 amino acids. V lost 4 bases, J lost 8 bases, and 20 bases lay in between. This chain's CDR3 is CASSSLGSSMGEKLFF. CDR3 nucleotides: TGTGCCAGCAGTTCCTTGGGGAGTTCGATGGGGGAAAAACTGTTTTTT.

The chain has TRBV19 and TRBJ1-5; 7 nucleotides line up with TRBD1. The CDR3 totals 14 residues. V was clipped by 7 bases and J by 7 bases; unmatched bases: 10. Germline assignment: CDR1 LNHDA and CDR2 SQIVND (reference sequence). The CDR3 DNA reads as TGTGCCAGTAAGGGACAGATAATAAGGCAGCCCCAGCATTTT. Encoded protein: CASKGQIIRQPQHF.

The V and J genes are TRBV7-2 and TRBJ1-2; 11 bases map to TRBD1. V shed 4 bases and J 5 bases; nucleotides not matched to a gene: 12. Germline CDR1 is SGHTA and CDR2 is FQGNSA. This CDR3 region has 17 residues. The CDR3 reads CASSSWTGGEGVYGYTF. The CDR3 nucleotides are TGTGCCAGCAGCTCTTGGACAGGGGGCGAAGGAGTATATGGCTACACCTTC.

This sequence joins TRBV6-1 and TRBJ1-1, with 9 bases identical to TRBD1. The germline CDR1 and CDR2 sequences are MNHNS and SASEGT. The CDR3 runs to 17 residues. Trimming took 4 bases from V and 1 from J; bases not matched to a gene: 10. The CDR3 bases are TGTGCCAGCAGTGGACCGGGACAGGGAATGTGGAACACTGAAGCTTTCTTT. Translation gives CASSGPGQGMWNTEAFF.

The J gene is TRBJ2-7, the V gene TRBV4-3; 12 bases match TRBD2. The CDR3 runs 15 residues. Germline CDR1 LGHNA, CDR2 YSLEER. V was pared by 4 bases and J by 2 bases, with 3 bases of the junction left unmatched. The CDR3 loop reads CASSRTSGAAYEQYF. CDR3 DNA: TGCGCCAGCAGCCGGACTAGCGGGGCCGCCTACGAGCAGTACTTC.

The gene calls are TRBV5-1 and TRBJ1-2, with D unclear. This CDR3 spans 12 amino acids. Germline CDR1 SGHRS, CDR2 YFSETQ. The V end was cut by 4 bases, the J end by 8 bases, with 12 bases between. The CDR3 is CASSPDSPGYTF. In DNA form, the CDR3 reads TGCGCCAGCAGCCCCGACTCGCCCGGCTACACCTTC.

This sequence joins TRBV30 and TRBJ2-5; no clear D gene. This CDR3 spans 13 amino acids. Germline V gene sequence: CDR1 GTSNPN, CDR2 SVGIG (reference sequence). Trimming shortened V by 0 bases and J by 2 bases, and 7 bases separated the two germline ends. The DNA of the CDR3 is TGTGCCTGGAGTGTACAGCCTCAAGAGACCCAGTACTTC. It codes for CAWSVQPQETQYF.

The chain couples TRBV5-1 to TRBJ2-6, with a weak D call TRBD1 (6 bases). CDR1 and CDR2 (germline): SGHRS, YFSETQ. V lost 2 bases to trimming and J lost 8 bases, with 14 bases between them. There are 15 residues in the CDR3. This CDR3 reads CASSFTGSYSNVLTF. Here the CDR3 DNA reads TGCGCCAGCAGCTTTACAGGGTCTTACTCCAACGTCCTGACTTTC.

The rearrangement uses TRBV25-1 and TRBJ1-3; no definite D call. CDR3 size: 14 residues. V was clipped by 4 bases and J by 14 bases, with 21 bases between them. The germline CDR1 and CDR2 sequences are MGHDK and SYGVNS. The CDR3 coding sequence is TGTGCCAGCAGTGGTTCCCAGTCCCCCGGGAGCTTATATTTT. This codes for CASSGSQSPGSLYF. Full variable domain (missing parts from reference TRBV25-1 and TRBJ1-3): EADIYQTPRYLVIGTGKKITLECSQTMGHDKMYWYQQDPGMELHLIHYSYGVNSTEKGDLSSESTVSRIRTEHFPLTLESARPSHTSQYLCASSGSQSPGSLYFGEGSWLTVV.

The chain recombines TRBV5-1 with TRBJ2-7, with 8 bases fitting TRBD1. Trimming cost V 4 bases and J 2 bases; bases outside gene matches: 8. There are 15 residues in the CDR3. In germline, CDR1 is SGHRS, CDR2 YFSETQ. Here the CDR3 DNA reads TGCGCCAGCAGCGGGTGGGGACAGGAGCCCTACGAGCAGTACTTC. Its protein product is CASSGWGQEPYEQYF.

The chain links TRBV25-1 to TRBJ2-2, with D possibly being TRBD2 (5 bases). The CDR3 sequence is 15 residues long. Per the germline V gene, CDR1 is MGHDK and CDR2 is SYGVNS. Trimming took off 4 bases at V and 3 bases at J, with 12 bases between the two ends. CDR3 in amino acids: CASSGLAADTGELFF. The CDR3 DNA is TGTGCCAGCAGTGGGCTAGCAGCGGACACCGGGGAGCTGTTTTTT.

The chain carries TRBV9 and TRBJ1-1; no firm D call. Trimming cost V 4 bases and J 2 bases, with 12 bases left between them. CDR1 and CDR2 from the germline V gene are SGDLS and YYNGEE. CDR3 length: 14 amino acids. The CDR3 spells CASSPPRVNTEAFF. Written as DNA, the CDR3 is TGTGCCAGCAGCCCCCCCCGAGTTAACACTGAAGCTTTCTTT.

The V and J genes are TRBV9 and TRBJ1-5; weak D call: TRBD1 (5 bases). Trimming took off 0 bases at V and 1 base at J, with 8 bases between the two ends. Germline lookup yields CDR1 SGDLS and CDR2 YYNGEE. The CDR3 loop spans 15 amino acids. CDR3 sequence reads: CASSVAGESNQPQHF. The CDR3 DNA reads TGTGCCAGCAGCGTAGCGGGGGAGAGCAATCAGCCCCAGCATTTT. Complete variable domain (other parts from reference TRBV9 and TRBJ1-5): DSGVTQTPKHLITATGQRVTLRCSPRSGDLSVYWYQQSLDQGLQFLIQYYNGEERAKGNILERFSAQQFPDLHSELNLSSLELGDSALYFCASSVAGESNQPQHFGDGTRLSIL.